Below are 32 T cell receptor beta chains sequenced from a single sample in a study of CD8 T cells in Susac syndrome. RNA totalling roughly 0.5 to 1 ug underwent reverse transcription with random hexamers. From the immunoSEQ multiplex PCR reads, TCRdb called clonotypes with MiXCR, one entry per CDR3 protein. The data contain about 290,000 distinct CDR3 sequences, 89% of them singletons. Sequencing was done on a sample of CD8+ T cells from PBMCs. The receptors derive from a human donor with multiple sclerosis.

The gene calls are TRBV28 and TRBJ2-5, with 8 bases fitting TRBD2. The CDR3 length is 17 residues. In germline, CDR1 is MDHEN, CDR2 SYDVKM. After removal of 3 bases from V and 1 base from J, the junction contained 10 bases not matched to a gene. For the CDR3, the DNA is TGTGCCAGCAGTTTCGTCCCCGCGGGGGGACTCCAAGAGACCCAGTACTTC. Translation gives CASSFVPAGGLQETQYF.

The rearrangement links TRBV7-9 to TRBJ2-7; the D gene is possibly TRBD2 (5 bases). The CDR3 covers 12 residues. The V gene's germline CDR1 is SEHNR and CDR2 FQNEAQ (reference sequence). Trimming took off 4 bases at V and 7 bases at J, with 11 bases between the two ends. CDR3 sequence (DNA): TGTGCCAGCAGCTACGCTCCGGGGGAGCAGTACTTC. Encoded protein: CASSYAPGEQYF. Full variable domain (remainder filled in from reference TRBV7-9 and TRBJ2-7): DTGVSQNPRHKITKRGQNVTFRCDPISEHNRLYWYRQTLGQGPEFLTYFQNEAQLEKSRLLSDRFSAERPKGSFSTLEIQRTEQGDSAMYLCASSYAPGEQYFGPGTRLTVT.

This chain uses TRBV30 with TRBJ2-7; maybe TRBD1 (6 bases). The CDR3 is made up of 15 amino acids. The germline gives CDR1 GTSNPN, CDR2 SVGIG (reference sequence). Trimming pared 0 bases from V and 1 base from J, leaving 13 bases between. The CDR3 region has the DNA TGTGCCTGGAGTGTATCCGGGACACTGTCCTACGAGCAGTACTTC. Its translation is CAWSVSGTLSYEQYF.

This clonotype was observed once. V and J are TRBV9 and TRBJ2-1, with 10 bases matching TRBD2. Germline-derived CDR1 and CDR2 are SGDLS and YYNGEE. CDR3 length equals 18 residues. Losses at the gene ends were 3 bases for V and 4 bases for J; bases not matched to a gene: 13. CDR3 sequence (DNA): TGTGCCAGCAGCGCGAGCGTTGAGGGACTAGCGCGATACAATGAGCAGTTCTTC. Its translation is CASSASVEGLARYNEQFF. Full variable domain (remainder filled in from reference TRBV9 and TRBJ2-1): DSGVTQTPKHLITATGQRVTLRCSPRSGDLSVYWYQQSLDQGLQFLIQYYNGEERAKGNILERFSAQQFPDLHSELNLSSLELGDSALYFCASSASVEGLARYNEQFFGPGTRLTVL.

This chain connects TRBV19 to TRBJ2-7; D is undetermined. This CDR3 spans 14 amino acids. Germline V gives CDR1 LNHDA, CDR2 SQIVND (reference sequence). V lost 1 base to trimming and J lost 1 base, with 8 bases between them. This CDR3 is CASSIVQSSYEQYF. The CDR3 nucleotides are TGTGCCAGTAGTATAGTCCAATCTTCCTACGAGCAGTACTTC.

The chain employs TRBV20-1 and TRBJ2-7; D perhaps matches TRBD1 (5 bases). Per germline, CDR1 DFQATT and CDR2 SNEGSKA (reference sequence). This CDR3 has 13 residues. Trimming took 0 bases from V and 3 from J, leaving 9 bases between them. The CDR3 spells CSARDPGNYEQYF. The CDR3 DNA reads as TGCAGTGCTAGAGATCCAGGGAACTACGAGCAGTACTTC.

This clonotype was seen just once. The gene calls are TRBV10-3 and TRBJ2-5; perhaps TRBD1 as D (6 bases). Germline CDR1 ENHRY, CDR2 SYGVKD. V was trimmed by 3 bases and J by 2 bases, leaving 10 bases between them. This CDR3 is built from 14 residues. In nucleotides, the CDR3 is TGTGCCATCAGTGAAGGGGGATTTCAAGAGACCCAGTACTTC. This gives the protein CAISEGGFQETQYF.

To note about this clonotype: A junction end diverges from the germline sequence, so it may reflect a read error. V and J are TRBV29-1 and TRBJ2-2, with D possibly TRBD2 on 7 matching bases. This CDR3 is built from 20 residues. CDR1 is SQVTM, CDR2 ANQGSEA, per germline. For the CDR3, the DNA is TGCCGCGTTGAATCGGGGATCGGGGGGCAGCGTGAGATAGGTACCGGGGAGCTGTTTTTT. Protein sequence: CRVESGIGGQREIGTGELFF.

The chain uses TRBV28 and TRBJ2-7; D remains unclear. Germline V lookup: CDR1 MDHEN, CDR2 SYDVKM. V was shortened by 1 base and J by 12 bases, with 25 bases between the two germline ends. The CDR3 runs 16 residues. CDR3 DNA sequence: TGTGCCAGCAGTTTATATCCCCAATCGGAAGCTCCGGAGTGGTACTTC. Translating gives CASSLYPQSEAPEWYF.

The chain joins TRBV7-9 to TRBJ2-1; tentatively, D is TRBD1 (8 bases). CDR1 SEHNR and CDR2 FQNEAQ come from the germline V gene (reference sequence). Trimming cost V 5 bases and J 4 bases, with 12 bases left between them. The CDR3 length is 14 residues. The CDR3 bases are TGTGCCAGCAGCGGACAGGGAGGGTACAATGAGCAGTTCTTC. Translating it yields CASSGQGGYNEQFF.

The chain has TRBV27 and TRBJ2-5; 7 bases agree with TRBD2. Germline lookup yields CDR1 MNHEY and CDR2 SMNVEV (reference sequence). This CDR3 is 15 amino acids long. J was trimmed by 0 bases and V by 6 bases; bases with no gene match: 7. The CDR3 coding sequence is TGTGCCAGCAGCTCCAATCGGGGGGACCAAGAGACCCAGTACTTC. Amino acids: CASSSNRGDQETQYF.

CDR3 residues: CASSTLGTGDNEQFF. Written as DNA, the CDR3 is TGTGCCAGCAGCACCCTCGGGACAGGGGACAATGAGCAGTTCTTC. This chain uses TRBV28 with TRBJ2-1; 10 positions match TRBD1. The CDR3 consists of 15 residues. Losses at the gene ends were 6 bases for V and 5 bases for J; bases not matched to a gene: 7. The germline V gene encodes CDR1 MDHEN and CDR2 SYDVKM.

The CDR3 reads CASSLGTSGIYNEQFF. The CDR3 bases are TGTGCCAGCAGTTTGGGGACTAGCGGGATTTACAATGAGCAGTTCTTC. The chain is built from TRBV27 and TRBJ2-1; 13 bases agree with TRBD2. The CDR3 extends over 16 amino acids. Losses at the gene ends were 3 bases for V and 4 bases for J; bases not matched to a gene: 3. Germline V gene sequence: CDR1 MNHEY, CDR2 SMNVEV (reference sequence).

This clonotype was counted once. The chain couples TRBV5-1 to TRBJ1-1, with unresolved D. The CDR3 covers 15 residues. Germline V gives CDR1 SGHRS, CDR2 YFSETQ. V dropped 0 bases and J dropped 4 bases, with 13 bases sitting between them. The CDR3 reads CASSLDGPGGTEAFF. CDR3 DNA sequence: TGCGCCAGCAGCTTGGATGGCCCCGGTGGCACTGAAGCTTTCTTT.

CDR3 in DNA: TGTGCCAGCAGTGACGACGGTTACAGCGAAAAACTGTTTTTT. Its protein is CASSDDGYSEKLFF. The chain is built from TRBV2 and TRBJ1-4; D remains unclear. The V gene lost 3 bases and the J gene lost 8 bases, with 13 bases spanning the gap. CDR1 SNHLY and CDR2 FYNNEI come from the germline V gene. This CDR3 is built from 14 residues. Full variable domain (missing parts from reference TRBV2 and TRBJ1-4): EPEVTQTPSHQVTQMGQEVILRCVPISNHLYFYWYRQILGQKVEFLVSFYNNEISEKSEIFDDQFSVERPDGSNFTLKIRSTKLEDSAMYFCASSDDGYSEKLFFGSGTQLSVL.

V and J are TRBV4-3 and TRBJ2-3; D call uncertain. The CDR3 length is 10 residues. The germline V gene has CDR1 LGHNA and CDR2 YSLEER. The CDR3 is CSPPADTQYF. CDR3 DNA sequence: TGCTCCCCCCCGGCAGATACGCAGTATTTT.

V and J are TRBV13 and TRBJ2-7; 9 positions match TRBD2. Germline CDR1 and CDR2: PRHDT and FYEKMQ (reference sequence). The length of the CDR3 is 15 residues. Germline trimming cut 2 bases from V and 2 bases from J; bases unmatched to any gene: 4. The CDR3 sequence is CASSLTTSGTYEQYF. In DNA form, the CDR3 reads TGTGCCAGCAGCTTAACGACTAGCGGTACCTACGAGCAGTACTTC. Supplemented by reference TRBV13 and TRBJ2-7, the full variable domain reads AAGVIQSPRHLIKEKRETATLKCYPIPRHDTVYWYQQGPGQDPQFLISFYEKMQSDKGSIPDRFSAQQFSDYHSELNMSSLELGDSALYFCASSLTTSGTYEQYFGPGTRLTVT.

V is TRBV20-1 and J is TRBJ1-6; D gene uncertain. CDR1 is DFQATT and CDR2 is SNEGSKA in the germline V gene (reference sequence). Trimming left V 1 base short and J 10 bases short, with 11 bases between. The CDR3 has 13 residues. The CDR3 reads CSARVSFDSPLHF. The CDR3 nucleotides read TGCAGTGCTAGAGTATCTTTTGACTCACCCCTCCACTTT.

This clonotype has a handful of counts. This chain links TRBV12-3 or TRBV12-4 with TRBJ2-3; 8 bases align to TRBD2. The CDR3 consists of 16 residues. Trimming at V came to 4 bases and at J to 2 bases, leaving 8 bases not matched to a gene. CDR3 in amino acids: CASSSTSAGATDTQYF. The CDR3 coding sequence is TGTGCCAGCAGTTCGACTAGCGCAGGGGCCACAGATACGCAGTATTTT.

In its sample, this clonotype was seen a few times. This chain joins TRBV30 and TRBJ2-7; possibly TRBD1 or TRBD2 for D (7 bases each). CDR1 GTSNPN and CDR2 SVGIG come from the germline V gene (reference sequence). The length of the CDR3 is 14 residues. The germline V and J ends were trimmed by 1 base and 5 bases, with 15 bases remaining between them. This chain's CDR3 is CAWSEGRGGNEQYF. Written as DNA, the CDR3 is TGTGCCTGGAGTGAAGGCAGGGGGGGTAACGAGCAGTACTTC. The whole variable domain, filled in from reference TRBV30 and TRBJ2-7, reads SQTIHQWPATLVQPVGSPLSLECTVEGTSNPNLYWYRQAAGRGLQLLFYSVGIGQISSEVPQNLSASRPQDRQFILSSKKLLLSDSGFYLCAWSEGRGGNEQYFGPGTRLTVT.

The rearrangement joins TRBV10-2 to TRBJ2-1, with TRBD2 identical over 7 bases. Trimming cost V 8 bases and J 2 bases; bases outside gene matches: 6. Looked up from germline, CDR1 is WSHSY and CDR2 is SAAADI. The CDR3 sequence is 14 residues long. The CDR3: CASQQRDPYNEQFF. DNA of the CDR3: TGCGCCAGCCAGCAGCGGGACCCCTACAATGAGCAGTTCTTC.

Details on this clonotype: One end of the junction varies from germline; a read error may be responsible. The chain links TRBV7-7 to TRBJ2-1, with 9 nucleotides matching TRBD2. The V gene's germline CDR1 is SSHAT and CDR2 FNYEAQ (reference sequence). This CDR3 comprises 15 residues. The CDR3 loop is CASSLGPGLADEQFF. DNA for the CDR3: TGTGCTAGCAGCTTAGGGCCGGGACTAGCAGATGAGCAGTTCTTC. The full variable domain, completed using reference TRBV7-7 and TRBJ2-1, is GAGVSQSPRYKVTKRGQDVTLRCDPISSHATLYWYQQALGQGPEFLTYFNYEAQPDKSGLPSDRFSAERPEGSISTLTIQRTEQRDSAMYRCASSLGPGLADEQFFGPGTRLTVL.

This sequence joins TRBV29-1 and TRBJ2-7, with D tentatively TRBD2 (7 bases). Germline CDR1 and CDR2: SQVTM and ANQGSEA. Trimming stripped 3 bases from V and 2 bases from J, with 20 bases between. CDR3 length: 16 residues. This CDR3 reads CSVDLGGGRSPYEQYF. DNA of the CDR3: TGCAGCGTTGATTTGGGGGGGGGCCGATCCCCCTACGAGCAGTACTTC.

The chain uses TRBV4-3 and TRBJ2-5; D is perhaps TRBD1 (6 bases). This CDR3 has 16 amino acids. The germline CDR1 and CDR2 sequences are LGHNA and YSLEER. With 1 base removed from V and 2 bases from J, the gap between germline ends came to 14 bases. The CDR3 coding sequence is TGCGCCAGCAGCCAAGGGGTCCAGGGGTTGCAAGAGACCCAGTACTTC. It encodes CASSQGVQGLQETQYF.

The chain combines TRBV9 with TRBJ1-2; D call uncertain. With 0 bases removed from V and 8 bases from J, the gap between germline ends came to 8 bases. The CDR3 is 12 residues long. The germline V gene has CDR1 SGDLS and CDR2 YYNGEE. In DNA, the CDR3 is TGTGCCAGCAGCGTAGGGCTGGGAGGCTACACCTTC. Translation gives CASSVGLGGYTF.

V usage is TRBV29-1 and J usage is TRBJ2-2; D is possibly TRBD1 or TRBD2 (5 bases each). This CDR3 spans 14 amino acids. Per germline, CDR1 SQVTM and CDR2 ANQGSEA. Between the trimmed V and J ends, which lost 7 bases and 2 bases, there was a span of 14 bases. CDR3 sequence: CSALGTINTGELFF. In DNA, the CDR3 is TGCAGCGCTCTAGGGACGATCAACACCGGGGAGCTGTTTTTT.

The chain is built from TRBV6-5 and TRBJ1-2, with D tentatively TRBD1 (5 bases). The germline V and J ends were trimmed by 8 bases and 4 bases, with 14 bases remaining between them. The CDR3 consists of 13 residues. Germline assignment: CDR1 MNHEY and CDR2 SVGAGI. The CDR3 is CASLGPATYGYTF. CDR3 DNA sequence: TGTGCCAGCTTGGGGCCCGCTACCTATGGCTACACCTTC.

This clonotype turned up a few times. The chain joins TRBV10-3 to TRBJ2-7; a possible D gene is TRBD2 (6 bases). Deletions cut 5 bases from V and 2 bases from J, with 16 bases between. The CDR3 is made up of 15 amino acids. Per germline, CDR1 ENHRY and CDR2 SYGVKD. The CDR3 reads CAISPLARGTYEQYF. The CDR3, as DNA: TGTGCCATCAGTCCTCTAGCGCGGGGCACCTACGAGCAGTACTTC.

This chain joins TRBV3-1 and TRBJ2-1, with 8 bases aligning to TRBD1. V shed 4 bases, J shed 4 bases, and the junction held 9 bases outside the gene matches. CDR3 size: 16 residues. Germline V gene lookup returns CDR1 LGHDT and CDR2 YNNKEL (reference sequence). CDR3 loop: CASSPRQDRVYNEQFF. The CDR3 nucleotides are TGTGCCAGCAGCCCTCGACAGGACAGGGTTTACAATGAGCAGTTCTTC.

Remarks on this clonotype: One end of the junction is discordant with germline, which a read error may explain. The gene calls are TRBV7-7 and TRBJ2-5, with D perhaps matching TRBD2 (7 bases). CDR3 length equals 15 residues. The V gene's germline CDR1 is SSHAT and CDR2 FNYEAQ (reference sequence). The CDR3 protein is CASSPVGGAGETQYF. The DNA of the CDR3 is TGTGCTAGCAGCCCCGTGGGGGGGGCTGGAGAGACCCAGTACTTC.

The rearrangement links TRBV27 to TRBJ2-7, with TRBD1 as a possible D gene (7 bases). Germline values: CDR1 MNHEY, CDR2 SMNVEV (reference sequence). The length of the CDR3 is 15 residues. The ends were cut back, 2 bases at V and 3 bases at J, with 14 bases in the middle. This CDR3 is CASSLMPGGLYEQYF. The CDR3 DNA reads as TGTGCCAGCAGTTTAATGCCAGGGGGGCTCTACGAGCAGTACTTC.

The chain has TRBV11-2 and TRBJ2-7; perhaps TRBD1 as D (6 bases). V was clipped by 6 bases and J by 4 bases, with 16 bases between them. This CDR3 has 14 residues. Germline CDR1 is SGHAT and CDR2 is FQNNGV. In nucleotides, the CDR3 is TGTGCCAGCAGATTGGGGGCACAGGGATACGAGCAGTACTTC. As protein: CASRLGAQGYEQYF. Supplemented by reference TRBV11-2 and TRBJ2-7, the full variable domain reads EAGVAQSPRYKIIEKRQSVAFWCNPISGHATLYWYQQILGQGPKLLIQFQNNGVVDDSQLPKDRFSAERLKGVDSTLKIQPAKLEDSAVYLCASRLGAQGYEQYFGPGTRLTVT.